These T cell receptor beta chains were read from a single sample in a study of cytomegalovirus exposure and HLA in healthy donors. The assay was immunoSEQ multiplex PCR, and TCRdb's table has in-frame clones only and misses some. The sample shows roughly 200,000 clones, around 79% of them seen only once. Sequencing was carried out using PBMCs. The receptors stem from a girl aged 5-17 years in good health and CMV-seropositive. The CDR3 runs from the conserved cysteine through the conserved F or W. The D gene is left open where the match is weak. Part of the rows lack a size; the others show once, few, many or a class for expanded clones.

CASSEVAGKQETQYF	TGTGCCAGCAGTGAGGTAGCGGGGAAACAAGAGACCCAGTACTTC	TRBV6-1	TRBJ2-5	TRBD2	-
CASSTSGTSGREQYF	TGTGCCAGCAGCACCTCCGGGACTAGCGGCCGCGAGCAGTACTTC	TRBV11-3	TRBJ2-7	TRBD2	-
CASSGGRTDTQYF	TGTGCCAGCTCCGGGGGGCGCACAGATACGCAGTATTTT	TRBV5-6	TRBJ2-3	-	once
CASSLQGAGTDTQYF	TGTGCCAGCAGCTTGCAGGGGGCAGGCACAGATACGCAGTATTTT	TRBV7-7	TRBJ2-3	TRBD1	-
CASSPGLAAYNEQFF	TGTGCCAGCAGCCCGGGACTAGCGGCCTACAATGAGCAGTTCTTC	TRBV11-2	TRBJ2-1	TRBD2	-
CASSRPRETQYF	TGTGCCAGCAGCCGTCCCCGGGAGACCCAGTACTTC	TRBV6-1	TRBJ2-5	-	-
CASSTGQGVWETQYF	TGTGCCAGCAGCACGGGACAGGGGGTTTGGGAGACCCAGTACTTC	TRBV21-1	TRBJ2-5	-	-
CASSATGAGSPLHF	TGTGCCAGCAGTGCTACAGGGGCTGGCTCACCCCTCCACTTT	TRBV6-5	TRBJ1-6	TRBD1	-
CASYWDRGTYEQYF	TGTGCCAGTTATTGGGACAGGGGTACCTACGAGCAGTACTTC	TRBV2	TRBJ2-7	TRBD1	-
CASSMTGLGQETQYF	TGTGCCAGTAGTATGACAGGGTTAGGACAAGAGACCCAGTACTTC	TRBV19	TRBJ2-5	TRBD1	-
CASSLKFQDTQYF	TGCGCCAGCAGCCTCAAATTTCAAGATACGCAGTATTTT	TRBV4-1	TRBJ2-3	-	-
CASSKEVGYQETQYF	TGTGCCAGCAGCAAAGAGGTCGGGTACCAAGAGACCCAGTACTTC	TRBV21-1	TRBJ2-5	-	medium-sized
CASSPGQNYGYAF	TGTGCCAGCTCACCGGGACAGAACTATGGCTACGCCTTC	TRBV18	TRBJ1-2	TRBD1	-
CASSPTTENTEAFF	TGTGCCAGCTCACCAACGACAGAGAACACTGAAGCTTTCTTT	TRBV18	TRBJ1-1	-	-
CASSLGSNEKLFF	TGTGCCAGCAGCTTGGGCAGTAATGAAAAACTGTTTTTT	TRBV5-4	TRBJ1-4	-	once
CASRAAGENEKLFF	TGTGCCAGCCGCGCGGCGGGGGAGAATGAAAAACTGTTTTTT	TRBV19	TRBJ1-4	-	-
CASRGEGETQYF	TGTGCCAGCAGGGGGGAGGGAGAGACCCAGTACTTC	TRBV7-7	TRBJ2-5	TRBD2	-
CASGLILGQGFSYEQYF	TGTGCTAGTGGTTTGATCCTCGGACAGGGGTTCTCCTACGAGCAGTACTTC	TRBV12-5	TRBJ2-7	TRBD1	few
CARSLDVRSSYNEQFF	TGTGCCAGAAGCTTAGACGTGAGGAGCTCCTACAATGAGCAGTTCTTC	TRBV7-5	TRBJ2-1	-	-
CASGPAGGGTDTQYF	TGTGCTAGTGGCCCTGCGGGGGGGGGCACAGATACGCAGTATTTT	TRBV12-5	TRBJ2-3	TRBD2	few
CASSYGFGQPQHF	TGTGCCAGCAGTTACGGTTTCGGTCAGCCCCAGCATTTT	TRBV6-5	TRBJ1-5	-	-
CASSLTKSAGAYNEQFF	TGTGCCAGCAGCCTCACCAAGAGTGCGGGGGCTTACAATGAGCAGTTCTTC	TRBV4-2	TRBJ2-1	-	-
CASSKLAGGTDTQYF	TGTGCCAGCAGTAAACTAGCGGGGGGCACAGATACGCAGTATTTT	TRBV2	TRBJ2-3	TRBD2	-
CASSKRGDGYEQYF	TGTGCCAGCAGCAAGCGGGGGGACGGGTACGAGCAGTACTTC	TRBV9	TRBJ2-7	TRBD2	-